This TCR beta chain was sequenced in a study of OX40 agonist ivuxolimab in advanced cancers. As for the study in general: The patients' treatment was ivuxolimab, an agonistic anti-OX40 (CD134) antibody. Patients achieving partial responses numbered three: one hepatocellular carcinoma case and two cutaneous melanoma cases. Hepatocellular carcinoma, melanoma, renal cell or head and neck cancer occurred in dose-escalation patients.

Assay: immunoSEQ multiplex PCR; the TCRdb copy retains only in-frame clones and omits some. Of tens of thousands of clones listed, around 89% are singletons. The CDR3 covers 15 residues. Germline V gene data show CDR1 as SGHTA and CDR2 as FQGNSA. With 5 bases clipped from V and 6 bases from J, the junction kept 12 bases outside the gene matches. J is TRBJ1-1 and V is TRBV7-2; 7 bases are shared with TRBD1. The sample in question was CD4+ or CD8+ T cells sorted from blood, obtained in a trial of the OX40 agonist ivuxolimab. This TCR came from an adult with an advanced solid tumor such as melanoma, head and neck, liver or kidney cancer. Here the CDR3 DNA reads TGTGCCAGCAGCAAGACAGGGCCAACCCACGCTGAAGCTTTCTTT. It codes for CASSKTGPTHAEAFF.